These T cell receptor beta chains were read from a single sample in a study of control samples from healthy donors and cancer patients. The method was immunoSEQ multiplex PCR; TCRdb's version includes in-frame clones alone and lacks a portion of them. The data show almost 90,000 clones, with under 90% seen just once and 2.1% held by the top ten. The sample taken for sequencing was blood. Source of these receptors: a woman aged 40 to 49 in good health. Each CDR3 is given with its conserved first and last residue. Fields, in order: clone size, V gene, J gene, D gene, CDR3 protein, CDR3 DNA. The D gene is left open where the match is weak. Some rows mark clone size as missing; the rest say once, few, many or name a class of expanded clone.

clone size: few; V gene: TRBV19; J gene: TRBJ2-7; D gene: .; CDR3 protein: CASSIKGRSYEQYF; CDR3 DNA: TGTGCCAGTAGTATCAAGGGAAGATCCTACGAGCAGTACTTC
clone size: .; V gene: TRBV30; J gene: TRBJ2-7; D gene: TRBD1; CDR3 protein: CACGDSGREQYF; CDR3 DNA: TGTGCCTGCGGGGACAGTGGGCGCGAGCAGTACTTC
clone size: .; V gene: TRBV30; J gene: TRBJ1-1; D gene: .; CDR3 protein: CAWSVTANTEAFF; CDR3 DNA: TGTGCCTGGAGTGTAACAGCGAACACTGAAGCTTTCTTT
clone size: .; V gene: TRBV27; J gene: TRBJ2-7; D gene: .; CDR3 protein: CASSLAQGYEQYF; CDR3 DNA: TGTGCCAGCAGTTTGGCCCAGGGCTACGAGCAGTACTTC
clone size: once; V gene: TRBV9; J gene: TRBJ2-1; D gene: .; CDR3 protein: CASSVGVPSNEQFF; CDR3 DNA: TGTGCCAGCAGCGTAGGAGTCCCATCCAATGAGCAGTTCTTC
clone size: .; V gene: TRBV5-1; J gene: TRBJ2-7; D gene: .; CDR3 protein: CASSLVSWGSTPEQYF; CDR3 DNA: TGCGCCAGCAGCTTGGTTAGTTGGGGCAGTACACCCGAGCAGTACTTC
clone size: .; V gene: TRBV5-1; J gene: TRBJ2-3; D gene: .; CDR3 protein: CASSLRGASTDTQYF; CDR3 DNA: TGCGCCAGCAGCTTGAGAGGGGCGAGCACAGATACGCAGTATTTT
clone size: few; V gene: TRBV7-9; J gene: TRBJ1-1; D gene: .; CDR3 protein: CASSSLAPRRTEAFF; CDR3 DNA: TGTGCCAGCAGCTCCCTGGCCCCAAGACGCACTGAAGCTTTCTTT
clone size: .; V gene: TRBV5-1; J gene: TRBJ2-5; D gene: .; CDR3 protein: CASSLEGAQTQYF; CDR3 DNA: TGCGCCAGCAGCTTGGAAGGGGCACAGACCCAGTACTTC
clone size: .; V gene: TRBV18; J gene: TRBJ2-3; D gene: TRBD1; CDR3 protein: CASSPIRGQGPSTDTQYF; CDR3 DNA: TGTGCCAGCTCACCAATCAGGGGGCAGGGACCTAGCACAGATACGCAGTATTTT
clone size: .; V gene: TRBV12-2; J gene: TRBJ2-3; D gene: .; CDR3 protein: CASRLAGSGPSTDTQYF; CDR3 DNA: TGTGCAAGTCGCTTAGCGGGAAGCGGACCTAGCACAGATACGCAGTATTTT
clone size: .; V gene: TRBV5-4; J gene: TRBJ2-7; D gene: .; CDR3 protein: CASSFRGPGIYEQYF; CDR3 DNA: TGTGCCAGCAGCTTCAGGGGCCCGGGGATCTACGAGCAGTACTTC
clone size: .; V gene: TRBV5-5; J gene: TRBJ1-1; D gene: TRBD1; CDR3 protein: CASSLGQGLGGTEAFF; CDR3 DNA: TGTGCCAGCAGCCTAGGACAGGGGTTGGGAGGGACTGAAGCTTTCTTT
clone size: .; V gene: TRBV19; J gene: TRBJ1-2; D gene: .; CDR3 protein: CASRAERRNGYTF; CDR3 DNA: TGTGCCAGTAGGGCGGAACGACGAAATGGCTACACCTTC
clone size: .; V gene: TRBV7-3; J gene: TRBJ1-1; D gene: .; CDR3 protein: CASSLGQNTEAFF; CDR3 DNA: TGTGCCAGCAGCTTAGGGCAGAACACTGAAGCTTTCTTT
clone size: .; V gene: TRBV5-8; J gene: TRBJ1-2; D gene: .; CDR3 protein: CASSRGRRADYGYTF; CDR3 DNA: TGTGCCAGCAGCAGGGGAAGGCGCGCGGACTATGGCTACACCTTC
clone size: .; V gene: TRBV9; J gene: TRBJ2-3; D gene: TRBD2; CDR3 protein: CASSVGTSGAVDTQYF; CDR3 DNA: TGTGCCAGCAGCGTTGGGACTAGCGGGGCGGTAGATACGCAGTATTTT
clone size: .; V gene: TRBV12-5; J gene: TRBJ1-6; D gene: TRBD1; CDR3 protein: CASGLRTGVGGSPLHF; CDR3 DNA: TGTGCTAGTGGTTTGCGTACAGGGGTAGGGGGTTCACCCCTCCACTTT
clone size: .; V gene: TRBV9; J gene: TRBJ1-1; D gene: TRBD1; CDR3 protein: CASSSSWEGQSNTEAFF; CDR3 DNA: TGTGCCAGCAGCAGTAGTTGGGAGGGACAGTCGAACACTGAAGCTTTCTTT